This paragraph reports one T cell receptor beta chain. The antigen is unknown. Profiling relied on immunoSEQ multiplex PCR, and the TCRdb table lists in-frame clones only, not all of them. The table lists 25,000 or so clones, more than 75% of them singletons, with around 1% in the top ten. This sample was taken from a study of memory CD4+ T cells and cytomegalovirus serostatus. Background on the study: Donors were healthy Belgian adults, under ten CMV seropositive and 20 to 25 seronegative. Study results and limitations: A US-trained random forest predicted CMV serostatus with median AUC around 0.91. About two fifths of the roughly 150 known CMV-associated TCRbeta sequences appeared in CD4+ memory.

The CDR3 runs to 14 residues. The germline V and J ends were trimmed by 3 bases and 2 bases, with 8 bases remaining between them. Looked up from germline, CDR1 is SGHTA and CDR2 is FQGNSA. The sort gate was single viable CD3+CD4+CD8-CD45RO+ cells for memory CD4+ T cells. Positive selection with CD4 microbeads enriched total CD4+ T cells. The rearrangement links TRBV7-2 to TRBJ1-3; D remains ambiguous. This TCR derives from an adult in good health and CMV-seronegative. The sample taken for sequencing was memory CD4+ T cells from blood. In nucleotides, the CDR3 is TGTGCCAGCAGCTTCCAGCAACCTGGAAACACCATATATTTT. This encodes CASSFQQPGNTIYF.